The 8 T cell receptor beta chains below all came from one sample that was sequenced in a study of cytomegalovirus exposure and HLA in healthy donors (dated by TCRdb to the late 2010s). Libraries were made using the immunoSEQ multiplex PCR assay. For the multiplex PCR, a mixture combining 60 forward primers for TCR Vbeta segments and 13 reverse primers for TCR Jbeta segments was used. This immuneACCESS table, as held by TCRdb, lists in-frame sequences with V and J called but not all clones. Of the missing ones, under half trace to an unresolved V gene in checked studies; the others have no known cause. This sample lists approximately 100,000 clones; approximately 80% were detected once. The top ten hold approximately 2.6% of the sample. The specimen was PBMCs. The receptors come from a female donor in good health and CMV-seronegative.

The V call is TRBV12-5, the J call TRBJ2-7; TRBD2 matches 15 bases. Germline lookup yields CDR1 LGHNT and CDR2 FRNRAP. Unmatched junction bases numbered 12, after V lost 0 bases and J lost 0 bases. The CDR3 consists of 21 residues. DNA for the CDR3: TGTGCTAGTGGTTTGGTACTCTCTGGGACTAGCGGGGGGATCCTCTCCTACGAGCAGTACTTC. It specifies CASGLVLSGTSGGILSYEQYF.

This chain links TRBV6-5 with TRBJ1-2, with 9 bases aligning to TRBD1. V trimming: 5 bases; J trimming: 7 bases; junction bases outside the gene matches: 5. The CDR3 consists of 13 residues. Germline assignment: CDR1 MNHEY and CDR2 SVGAGI. CDR3 protein: CASSPRDRAGYTF. CDR3 in DNA: TGTGCCAGCAGTCCCCGGGACAGGGCTGGCTACACCTTC.

This clone was detected once. The chain recombines TRBV30 with TRBJ2-1, with D possibly TRBD2 on 6 matching bases. CDR1 and CDR2 (germline): GTSNPN, SVGIG (reference sequence). This CDR3 region has 11 residues. Trimming removed 3 bases at V and 10 bases at J, with 10 bases between. CDR3 DNA: TGTGCCTGGAGCCAACTAGCAGAGCAGTTCTTC. Its translation: CAWSQLAEQFF.

The chain combines TRBV6-5 with TRBJ1-2; D remains unclear. The CDR3 runs to 10 residues. Between the trimmed V and J ends, which lost 6 bases and 8 bases, there was a span of 7 bases. CDR1 MNHEY and CDR2 SVGAGI come from the germline V gene. In DNA, the CDR3 is TGTGCCAGCAGACGGGAGGGCTACACCTTC. Translating gives CASRREGYTF.

The chain carries TRBV9 and TRBJ1-1, with 7 nucleotides matching TRBD1. Germline CDR1 reads SGDLS; CDR2 reads YYNGEE. This CDR3 is built from 13 residues. V dropped 2 bases and J dropped 6; count of bases not matched to a gene: 4. CDR3 residues: CASSVDRASEAFF. The CDR3 DNA follows: TGTGCCAGCAGCGTTGACAGGGCGTCTGAAGCTTTCTTT. Combining the CDR3 with reference TRBV9 and TRBJ1-1 gives the whole variable domain DSGVTQTPKHLITATGQRVTLRCSPRSGDLSVYWYQQSLDQGLQFLIQYYNGEERAKGNILERFSAQQFPDLHSELNLSSLELGDSALYFCASSVDRASEAFFGQGTRLTVV.

The chain uses TRBV13 and TRBJ1-2; 10 positions match TRBD1. CDR1 and CDR2 from the germline V gene are PRHDT and FYEKMQ (reference sequence). The CDR3 contains 16 residues. V trimming: 0 bases; J trimming: 8 bases; junction bases outside the gene matches: 9. In nucleotides, the CDR3 is TGTGCCAGCAGCTTAGGCGGGACAGGGGAATCGGACGGCTACACCTTC. This gives the protein CASSLGGTGESDGYTF.

The chain has TRBV11-2 and TRBJ2-5; 8 positions agree with TRBD2. CDR3 size: 13 residues. Germline V lookup: CDR1 SGHAT, CDR2 FQNNGV. V was clipped by 4 bases and J by 7 bases; unmatched bases: 5. CDR3: CASSYGGAGTQYF. CDR3 nucleotide sequence: TGTGCCAGCAGCTACGGGGGGGCAGGGACCCAGTACTTC.

V is TRBV7-2 and J is TRBJ1-2, with 8 nucleotides matching TRBD1. V dropped 2 bases and J dropped 7; count of bases not matched to a gene: 9. The germline CDR1 and CDR2 sequences are SGHTA and FQGNSA. The CDR3 has 15 residues. CDR3 in DNA: TGTGCCAGCAGCTTAAAGTTGACAGGGGATCGTGGCTACACCTTC. This sequence encodes CASSLKLTGDRGYTF. Looking up the rest from reference TRBV7-2 and TRBJ1-2 gives the full variable domain: GAGVSQSPSNKVTEKGKDVELRCDPISGHTALYWYRQSLGQGLEFLIYFQGNSAPDKSGLPSDRFSAERTGGSVSTLTIQRTQQEDSAVYLCASSLKLTGDRGYTFGSGTRLTVV.